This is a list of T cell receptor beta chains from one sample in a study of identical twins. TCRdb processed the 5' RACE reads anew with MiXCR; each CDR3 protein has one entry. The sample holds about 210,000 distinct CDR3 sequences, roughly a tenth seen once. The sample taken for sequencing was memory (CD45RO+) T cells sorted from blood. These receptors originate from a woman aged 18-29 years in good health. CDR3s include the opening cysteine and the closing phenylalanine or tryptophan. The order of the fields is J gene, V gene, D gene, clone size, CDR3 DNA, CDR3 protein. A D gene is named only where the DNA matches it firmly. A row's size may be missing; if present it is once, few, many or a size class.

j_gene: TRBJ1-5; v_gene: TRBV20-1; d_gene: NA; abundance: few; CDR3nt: TGCAGTGCTAGAGATGCAGGGTATCAGCCCCAGCATTTT; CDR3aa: CSARDAGYQPQHF
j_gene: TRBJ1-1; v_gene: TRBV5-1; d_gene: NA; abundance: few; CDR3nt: TGCGCCAGCAGCCCGGACCCAGCCCGATCCTACGCTGAAGCTTTCTTT; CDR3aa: CASSPDPARSYAEAFF
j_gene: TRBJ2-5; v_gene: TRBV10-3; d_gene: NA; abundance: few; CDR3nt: TGTGCCATCAGTGACCCGGGCCTGGTCCAGGAGACCCAGTACTTC; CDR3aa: CAISDPGLVQETQYF
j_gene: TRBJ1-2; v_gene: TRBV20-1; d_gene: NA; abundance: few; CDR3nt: TGCAGTGCTCGGGCCTGGGGGGACGTCTATGGCTACACCTTC; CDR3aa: CSARAWGDVYGYTF
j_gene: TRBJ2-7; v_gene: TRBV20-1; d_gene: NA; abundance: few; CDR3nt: TGCAGTGCTAGGAGCAGCGCCTTTATGTACGAGCAGTACTTC; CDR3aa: CSARSSAFMYEQYF
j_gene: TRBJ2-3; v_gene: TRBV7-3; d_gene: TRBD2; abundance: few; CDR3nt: TGTGCCAGCAGCTCCAGACTAGCGGGGGACGGCACAGATACGCAGTATTTT; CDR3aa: CASSSRLAGDGTDTQYF
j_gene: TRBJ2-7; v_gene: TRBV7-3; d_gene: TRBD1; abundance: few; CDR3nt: TGTGCCAGCAGCGGGGGACAGGGTGGGGCCTACGAGCAGTACTTC; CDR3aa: CASSGGQGGAYEQYF
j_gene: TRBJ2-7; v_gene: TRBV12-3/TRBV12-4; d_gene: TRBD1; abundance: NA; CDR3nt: TGTGCCAGCAGTTTAGGAGGGACAGTAGTTTACGAGCAGTACTTC; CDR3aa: CASSLGGTVVYEQYF
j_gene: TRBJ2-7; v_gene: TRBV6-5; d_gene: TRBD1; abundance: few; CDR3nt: TGTGCCAGCAGTTACTCAGGACAGGGGACCTCCTACGAGCAGTACTTC; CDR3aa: CASSYSGQGTSYEQYF
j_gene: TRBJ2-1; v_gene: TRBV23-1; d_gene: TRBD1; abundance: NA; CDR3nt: TGCGCCAGCAGTCACCAACCCGACCTCGGGACAGGGGATAATGAGCAGTTCTTC; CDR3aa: CASSHQPDLGTGDNEQFF
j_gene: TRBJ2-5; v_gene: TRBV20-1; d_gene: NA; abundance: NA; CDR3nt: TGCAGTGCTAGAGATCCTTATGGAGAGACCCAGTACTTC; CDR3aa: CSARDPYGETQYF
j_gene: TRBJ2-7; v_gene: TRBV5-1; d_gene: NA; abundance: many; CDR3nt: TGCGCCAGCAGCTTAGACGGCTATTTCTCCTACGAGCAGTACTTC; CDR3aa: CASSLDGYFSYEQYF
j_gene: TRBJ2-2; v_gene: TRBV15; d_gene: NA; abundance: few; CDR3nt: TGTGCCACCAGCAGGGGCTACAGGGTAGAGACCGGGGAGCTGTTTTTT; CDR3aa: CATSRGYRVETGELFF
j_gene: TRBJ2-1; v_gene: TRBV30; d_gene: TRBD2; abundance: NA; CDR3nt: TGTGCCTGGAGTGTACGGAGCGGGAGGGCCCTCAATGAGCAGTTCTTC; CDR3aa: CAWSVRSGRALNEQFF
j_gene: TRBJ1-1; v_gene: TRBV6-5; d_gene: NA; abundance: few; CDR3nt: TGTGCCAGCAGTTACCGGCCCCCGGGTTATCAAGCTTTCTTT; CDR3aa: CASSYRPPGYQAFF
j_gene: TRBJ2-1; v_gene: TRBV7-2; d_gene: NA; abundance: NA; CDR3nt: TGTGCCAGCAGCTTAGGGCCGCGGAAGGCCTCCTACAATGAGCAGTTCTTC; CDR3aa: CASSLGPRKASYNEQFF
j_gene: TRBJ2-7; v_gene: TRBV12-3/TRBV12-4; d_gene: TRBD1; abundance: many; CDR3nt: TGTGCCAGCAGTTCACGTACGACAGGGAACTACGAGCAGTACTTC; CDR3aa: CASSSRTTGNYEQYF
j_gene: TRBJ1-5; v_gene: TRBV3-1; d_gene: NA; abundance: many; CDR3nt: TGTGCCAGCAGCCCCGGCCCTAATCAGCCCCAGCATTTT; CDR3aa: CASSPGPNQPQHF
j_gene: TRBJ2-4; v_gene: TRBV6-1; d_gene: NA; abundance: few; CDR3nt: TGTGCCAGCAGGGCCGCCCCGGGTTCAGCCAAAAACATTCAGTACTTC; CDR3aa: CASRAAPGSAKNIQYF
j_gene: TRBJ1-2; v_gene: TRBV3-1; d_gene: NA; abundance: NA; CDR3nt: TGTGCCAGCAGCCAAGATTCTGGGAGTAGCGGCTACACCTTC; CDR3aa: CASSQDSGSSGYTF
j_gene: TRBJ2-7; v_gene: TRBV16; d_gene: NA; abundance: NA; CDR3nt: TGTGCCAGCAGCCAACTTAGGCAAGATTCCTACGAGCAGTACTTC; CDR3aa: CASSQLRQDSYEQYF
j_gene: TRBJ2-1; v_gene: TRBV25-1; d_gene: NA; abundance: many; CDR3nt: TGTGCCAGCAGTGAAGCCAGCGGTCCCTACAATGAGCAGTTCTTC; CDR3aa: CASSEASGPYNEQFF
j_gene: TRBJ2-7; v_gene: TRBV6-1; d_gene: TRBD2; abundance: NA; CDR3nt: TGTGCCAGCACGGGACTAGCCCTTAGCGACGAGCAGTACTTC; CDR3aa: CASTGLALSDEQYF
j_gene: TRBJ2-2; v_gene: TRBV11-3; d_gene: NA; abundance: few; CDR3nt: TGTGCCAGCAGCTTAGATGACTGGGGAGGTCAAACCGGGGAGCTGTTTTTT; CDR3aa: CASSLDDWGGQTGELFF
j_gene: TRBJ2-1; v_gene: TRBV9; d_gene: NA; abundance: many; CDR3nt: TGTGCCAACACGATAGAGTTCTTC; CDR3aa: CANTIEFF